This paragraph reports one T cell receptor beta chain. Authors' analysis steps: Reference gene primer amplification gave estimated nucleated cell counts. The method was immunoSEQ multiplex PCR; TCRdb's version includes in-frame clones alone and lacks a portion of them. V, J and clone size are taken as reported in that table, and D and trimming were inferred from the DNA itself. Of 86,000 or so clones detected, about 89% appear once; the ten largest clones hold about 5%. Per the germline V gene, CDR1 is LNHDA and CDR2 is SQIVND (reference sequence). The junction had 7 bases not matched to a gene; V was cut back by 3 bases and J by 4 bases. This CDR3 region has 15 residues. The data derive from a study of blood T cell repertoires in COVID-19. Study-level background: Specimens from acute and convalescent COVID-19 originated in the United States, Italy and Spain. T cells, B-cell-depleted T cells, or PBMCs provided the cDNA or gDNA that served as material.

What was sequenced was peripheral blood. This chain uses TRBV19 with TRBJ2-3; 7 bases are a match to TRBD2. The clonotype comes from a man aged 50 to 59 with active or convalescent COVID-19. In nucleotides, the CDR3 is TGTGCCAGTAGTATTTTTCCGGGAGGCGCAGATACGCAGTATTTT. The encoded protein is CASSIFPGGADTQYF.